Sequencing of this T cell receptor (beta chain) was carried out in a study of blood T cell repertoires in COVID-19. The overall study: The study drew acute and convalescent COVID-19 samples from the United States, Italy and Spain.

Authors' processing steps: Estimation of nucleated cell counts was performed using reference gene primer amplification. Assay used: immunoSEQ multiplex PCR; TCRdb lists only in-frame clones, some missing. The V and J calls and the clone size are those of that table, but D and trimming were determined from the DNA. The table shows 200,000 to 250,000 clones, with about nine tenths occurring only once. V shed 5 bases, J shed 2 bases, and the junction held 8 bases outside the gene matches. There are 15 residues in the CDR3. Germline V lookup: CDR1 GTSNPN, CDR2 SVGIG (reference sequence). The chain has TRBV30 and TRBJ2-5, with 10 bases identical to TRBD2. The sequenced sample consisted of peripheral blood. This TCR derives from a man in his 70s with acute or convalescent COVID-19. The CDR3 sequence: CAWASGRVWQETQYF. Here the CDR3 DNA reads TGTGCCTGGGCTAGCGGGAGAGTATGGCAAGAGACCCAGTACTTC. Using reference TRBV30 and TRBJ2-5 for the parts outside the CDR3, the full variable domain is SQTIHQWPATLVQPVGSPLSLECTVEGTSNPNLYWYRQAAGRGLQLLFYSVGIGQISSEVPQNLSASRPQDRQFILSSKKLLLSDSGFYLCAWASGRVWQETQYFGPGTRLLVL.